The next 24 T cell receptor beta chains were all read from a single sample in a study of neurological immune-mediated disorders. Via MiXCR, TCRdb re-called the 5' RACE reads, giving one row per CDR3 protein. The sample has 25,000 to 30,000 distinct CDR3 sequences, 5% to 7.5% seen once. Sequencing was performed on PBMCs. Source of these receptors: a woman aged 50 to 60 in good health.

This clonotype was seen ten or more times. Here the CDR3 DNA reads TGTGCCAGCAGTTACGAGGGAGGGGGTTACAATGAGCAGTTCTTC. Translation: CASSYEGGGYNEQFF. The chain links TRBV6-5 to TRBJ2-1; the D gene is possibly TRBD2 (7 bases). The CDR3 has 15 amino acids. The V gene lost 2 bases and the J gene lost 4 bases, with 12 bases spanning the gap. Germline CDR1 MNHEY, CDR2 SVGAGI.

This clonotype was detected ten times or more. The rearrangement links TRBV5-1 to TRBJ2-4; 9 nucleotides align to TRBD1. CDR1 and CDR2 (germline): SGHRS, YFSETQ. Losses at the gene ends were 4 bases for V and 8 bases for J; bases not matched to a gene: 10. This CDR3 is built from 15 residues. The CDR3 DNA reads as TGCGCCAGCAGCACGGGACAGGGTTTTGGAGACATTCAGTACTTC. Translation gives CASSTGQGFGDIQYF.

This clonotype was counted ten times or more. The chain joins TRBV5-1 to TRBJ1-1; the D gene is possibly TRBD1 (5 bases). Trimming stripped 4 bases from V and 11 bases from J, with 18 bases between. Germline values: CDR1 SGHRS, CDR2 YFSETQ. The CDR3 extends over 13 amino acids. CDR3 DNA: TGCGCCAGCAGCCCCGGAGGGGAAATTAGGGCTTTCTTT. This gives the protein CASSPGGEIRAFF.

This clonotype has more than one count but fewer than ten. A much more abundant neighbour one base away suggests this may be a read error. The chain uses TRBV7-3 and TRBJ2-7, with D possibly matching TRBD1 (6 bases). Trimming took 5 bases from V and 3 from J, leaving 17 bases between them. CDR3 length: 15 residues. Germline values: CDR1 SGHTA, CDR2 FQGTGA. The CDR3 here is CASSPNGTSLYEQYF. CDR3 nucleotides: TGTGCCAGCAGCCCAAATGGGACAAGCCTCTACGAGCAGTACTTC.

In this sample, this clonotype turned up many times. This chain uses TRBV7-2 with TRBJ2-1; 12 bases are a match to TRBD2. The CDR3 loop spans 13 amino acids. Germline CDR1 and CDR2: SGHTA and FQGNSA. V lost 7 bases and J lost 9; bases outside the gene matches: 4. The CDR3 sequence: CASKLAGGVEQFF. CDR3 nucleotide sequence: TGTGCCAGCAAACTAGCGGGAGGTGTTGAGCAGTTCTTC.

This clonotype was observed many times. In DNA form, the CDR3 reads TGTGCCAGCAGTGTGGGTATTCCACCTGGGGCCAACGTCCTGACTTTC. Translating it yields CASSVGIPPGANVLTF. The V and J genes are TRBV2 and TRBJ2-6; D not resolved. Per the germline V gene, CDR1 is SNHLY and CDR2 is FYNNEI. The CDR3 extends over 16 amino acids. The germline V and J ends were trimmed by 4 bases and 2 bases, with 12 bases remaining between them.

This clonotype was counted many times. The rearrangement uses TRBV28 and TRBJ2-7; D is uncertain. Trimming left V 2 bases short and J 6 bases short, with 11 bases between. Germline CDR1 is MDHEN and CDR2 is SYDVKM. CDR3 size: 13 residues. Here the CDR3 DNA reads TGTGCCAGCAGTTTACCCCAAGATGCCGAGCAGTACTTC. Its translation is CASSLPQDAEQYF.

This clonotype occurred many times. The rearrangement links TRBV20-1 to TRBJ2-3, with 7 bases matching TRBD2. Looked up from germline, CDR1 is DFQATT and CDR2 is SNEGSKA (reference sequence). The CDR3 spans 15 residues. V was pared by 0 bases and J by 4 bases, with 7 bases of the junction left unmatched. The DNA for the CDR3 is TGCAGTGCTAGAGATGCGGGAGTAATCGCAGATACGCAGTATTTT. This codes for CSARDAGVIADTQYF.

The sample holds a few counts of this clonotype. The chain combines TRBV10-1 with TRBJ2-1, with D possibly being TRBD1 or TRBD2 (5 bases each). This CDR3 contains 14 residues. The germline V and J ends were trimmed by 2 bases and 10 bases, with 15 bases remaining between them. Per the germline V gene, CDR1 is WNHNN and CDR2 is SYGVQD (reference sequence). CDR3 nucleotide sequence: TGCGCCAGCAGTGAGACCCCCGGGACGGCCGAGCAGTTCTTC. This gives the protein CASSETPGTAEQFF.

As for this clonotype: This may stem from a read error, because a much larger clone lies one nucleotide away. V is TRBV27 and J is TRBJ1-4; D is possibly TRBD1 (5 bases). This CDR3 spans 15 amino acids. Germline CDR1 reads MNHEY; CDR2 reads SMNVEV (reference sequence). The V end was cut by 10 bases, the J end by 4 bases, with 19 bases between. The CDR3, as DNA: TGTGCCAACACCGACGCGGGACGGATTAATGAAAAACTGTTTTTT. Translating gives CANTDAGRINEKLFF.

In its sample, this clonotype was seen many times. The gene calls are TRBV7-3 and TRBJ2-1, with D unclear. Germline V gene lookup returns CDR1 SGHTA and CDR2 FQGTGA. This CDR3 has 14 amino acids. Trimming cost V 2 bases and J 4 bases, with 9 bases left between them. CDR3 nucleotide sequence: TGTGCCAGCAGCTTATCGGACCTGTACAATGAGCAGTTCTTC. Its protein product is CASSLSDLYNEQFF.

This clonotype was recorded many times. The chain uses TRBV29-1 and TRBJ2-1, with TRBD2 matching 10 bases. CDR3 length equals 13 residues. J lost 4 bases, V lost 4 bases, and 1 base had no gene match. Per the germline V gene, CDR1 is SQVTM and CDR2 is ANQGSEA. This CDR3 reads CSVGTSGYNEQFF. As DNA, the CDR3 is TGCAGCGTTGGGACTAGCGGATACAATGAGCAGTTCTTC.

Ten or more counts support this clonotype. The CDR3 DNA reads as TGTGCCAGCAGCCGAGACCCCGCGGGCATTCAGTACTTC. This translates into CASSRDPAGIQYF. The chain links TRBV3-1 to TRBJ2-4; D is perhaps TRBD2 (5 bases). The CDR3 totals 13 residues. The V gene's germline CDR1 is LGHDT and CDR2 YNNKEL (reference sequence). Trimming took 4 bases from V and 9 from J, leaving 13 bases between them. Combining the CDR3 with reference TRBV3-1 and TRBJ2-4 gives the whole variable domain DTAVSQTPKYLVTQMGNDKSIKCEQNLGHDTMYWYKQDSKKFLKIMFSYNNKELIINETVPNRFSPKSPDKAHLNLHINSLELGDSAVYFCASSRDPAGIQYFGAGTRLSVL.

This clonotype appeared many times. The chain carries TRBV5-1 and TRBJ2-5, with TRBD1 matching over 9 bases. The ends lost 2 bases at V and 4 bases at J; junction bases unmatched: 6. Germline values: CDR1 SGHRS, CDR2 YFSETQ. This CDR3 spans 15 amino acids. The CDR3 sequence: CASSFGDREAETQYF. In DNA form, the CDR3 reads TGCGCCAGCAGCTTCGGGGACAGGGAAGCAGAGACCCAGTACTTC.

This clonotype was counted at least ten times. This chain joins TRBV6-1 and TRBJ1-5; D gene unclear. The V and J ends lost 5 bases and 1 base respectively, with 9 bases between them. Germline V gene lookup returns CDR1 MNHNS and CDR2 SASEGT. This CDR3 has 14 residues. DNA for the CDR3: TGTGCCAGCAGTCCCCTCGGAAGCAATCAGCCCCAGCATTTT. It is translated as CASSPLGSNQPQHF.

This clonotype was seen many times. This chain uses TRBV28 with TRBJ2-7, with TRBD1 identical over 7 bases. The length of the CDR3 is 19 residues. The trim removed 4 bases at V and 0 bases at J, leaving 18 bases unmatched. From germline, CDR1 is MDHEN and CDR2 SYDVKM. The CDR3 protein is CASSSSGRGLIRDSYEQYF. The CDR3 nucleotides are TGTGCCAGCAGTTCCTCGGGCAGGGGGTTAATCAGGGACTCCTACGAGCAGTACTTC.

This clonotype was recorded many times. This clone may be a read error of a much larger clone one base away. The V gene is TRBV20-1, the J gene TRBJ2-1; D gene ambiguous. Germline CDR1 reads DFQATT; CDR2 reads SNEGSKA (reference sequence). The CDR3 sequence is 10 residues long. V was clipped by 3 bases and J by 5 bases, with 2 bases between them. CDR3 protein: CSARDNEQFF. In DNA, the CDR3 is TGCAGTGCTAGGGACAATGAGCAGTTCTTC.

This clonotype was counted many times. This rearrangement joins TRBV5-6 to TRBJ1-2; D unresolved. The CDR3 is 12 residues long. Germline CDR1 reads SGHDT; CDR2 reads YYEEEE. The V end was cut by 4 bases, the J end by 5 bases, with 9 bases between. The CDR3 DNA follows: TGTGCCAGCAGCGCCGGGAGATATGGCTACACCTTC. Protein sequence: CASSAGRYGYTF. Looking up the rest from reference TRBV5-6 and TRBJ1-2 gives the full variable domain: DAGVTQSPTHLIKTRGQQVTLRCSPKSGHDTVSWYQQALGQGPQFIFQYYEEEERQRGNFPDRFSGHQFPNYSSELNVNALLLGDSALYLCASSAGRYGYTFGSGTRLTVV.

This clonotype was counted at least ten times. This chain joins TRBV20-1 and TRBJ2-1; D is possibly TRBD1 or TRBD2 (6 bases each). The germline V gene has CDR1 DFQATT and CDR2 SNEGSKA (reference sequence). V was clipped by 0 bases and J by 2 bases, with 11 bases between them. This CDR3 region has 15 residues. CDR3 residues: CSARDSRGPYNEQFF. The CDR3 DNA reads TGCAGTGCTAGAGATAGCCGGGGGCCCTACAATGAGCAGTTCTTC.

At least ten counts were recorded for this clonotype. The CDR3 nucleotides are TGTGCCAGCAGCTCAGGGGTTCAAGAGACCCAGTACTTC. Its translation is CASSSGVQETQYF. The rearrangement links TRBV7-7 to TRBJ2-5; TRBD1 is a possible D gene (6 bases). This CDR3 spans 13 amino acids. Looked up from germline, CDR1 is SSHAT and CDR2 is FNYEAQ (reference sequence). The V end lost 4 bases, the J end lost 2 bases, and 8 bases lay between the germline ends.

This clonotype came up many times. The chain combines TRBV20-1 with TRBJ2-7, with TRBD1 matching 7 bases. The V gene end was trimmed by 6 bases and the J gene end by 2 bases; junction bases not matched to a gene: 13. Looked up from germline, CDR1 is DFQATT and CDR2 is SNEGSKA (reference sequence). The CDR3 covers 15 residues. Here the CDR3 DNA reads TGCAGTGCGCTAGAAAGCCGACAGGGAGCCTACGAGCAGTACTTC. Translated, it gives CSALESRQGAYEQYF.

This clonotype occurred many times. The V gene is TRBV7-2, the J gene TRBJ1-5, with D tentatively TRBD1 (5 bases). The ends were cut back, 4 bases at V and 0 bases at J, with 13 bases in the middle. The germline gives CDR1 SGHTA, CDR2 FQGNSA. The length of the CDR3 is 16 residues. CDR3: CASSYASTVSNQPQHF. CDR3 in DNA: TGTGCCAGCAGCTACGCCTCGACAGTTAGCAATCAGCCCCAGCATTTT. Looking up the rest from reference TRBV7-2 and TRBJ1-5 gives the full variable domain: GAGVSQSPSNKVTEKGKDVELRCDPISGHTALYWYRQSLGQGLEFLIYFQGNSAPDKSGLPSDRFSAERTGGSVSTLTIQRTQQEDSAVYLCASSYASTVSNQPQHFGDGTRLSIL.

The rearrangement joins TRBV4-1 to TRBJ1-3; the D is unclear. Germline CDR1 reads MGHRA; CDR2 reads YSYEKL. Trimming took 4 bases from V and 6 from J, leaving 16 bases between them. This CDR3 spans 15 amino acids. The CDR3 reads CASSLHQENKNTIYF. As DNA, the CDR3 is TGCGCCAGCAGCCTCCACCAGGAGAACAAAAACACCATATATTTT.

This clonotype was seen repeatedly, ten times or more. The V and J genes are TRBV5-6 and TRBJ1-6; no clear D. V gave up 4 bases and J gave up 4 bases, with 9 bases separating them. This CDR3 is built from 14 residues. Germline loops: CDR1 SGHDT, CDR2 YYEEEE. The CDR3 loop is CASSGPVYNSPLHF. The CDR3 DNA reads TGTGCCAGCAGCGGACCGGTTTATAATTCACCCCTCCACTTT.